This T cell receptor (beta chain) appears in the sequencing data of a study of graft-versus-host responses after intestinal transplantation. In the study overall: Multivisceral, liver-intestinal, or isolated intestinal transplants were performed in recipients. Each patient got anti-thymocyte globulin induction, then tacrolimus and steroids for around three years.

Looked up from germline, CDR1 is SGHAT and CDR2 is FQNNGV. The CDR3 covers 15 residues. Deletions cut 7 bases from V and 5 bases from J, with 20 bases between. Libraries were prepared by immunoSEQ multiplex PCR; TCRdb keeps only in-frame clonotypes and omits some of them. The table lists about 97,000 clones, about 93% of them singletons. Turning to this clone: The antigen is not known.

Study findings and constraints: Circulating GvH clone levels at their peak were associated with HvG declines (early post-transplant). Within the allografts of patients who had graft-donor T cell macrochimerism, graft-versus-host to host-versus-graft clonal ratios were high.

This chain joins TRBV11-2 and TRBJ1-1; tentatively, D is TRBD1 (5 bases). This TCR came from a human patient who received an intestinal transplant, so some T cells may come from the graft donor. The sample consisted of PBMCs, taken 450 to 480 days after intestinal transplant. The DNA for the CDR3 is TGTGCCAGCACCAACCGCTCCGGGGGGGGGACTGAAGCTTTCTTT. Residues: CASTNRSGGGTEAFF. The full variable domain, with the rest looked up from reference TRBV11-2 and TRBJ1-1, is EAGVAQSPRYKIIEKRQSVAFWCNPISGHATLYWYQQILGQGPKLLIQFQNNGVVDDSQLPKDRFSAERLKGVDSTLKIQPAKLEDSAVYLCASTNRSGGGTEAFFGQGTRLTVV.